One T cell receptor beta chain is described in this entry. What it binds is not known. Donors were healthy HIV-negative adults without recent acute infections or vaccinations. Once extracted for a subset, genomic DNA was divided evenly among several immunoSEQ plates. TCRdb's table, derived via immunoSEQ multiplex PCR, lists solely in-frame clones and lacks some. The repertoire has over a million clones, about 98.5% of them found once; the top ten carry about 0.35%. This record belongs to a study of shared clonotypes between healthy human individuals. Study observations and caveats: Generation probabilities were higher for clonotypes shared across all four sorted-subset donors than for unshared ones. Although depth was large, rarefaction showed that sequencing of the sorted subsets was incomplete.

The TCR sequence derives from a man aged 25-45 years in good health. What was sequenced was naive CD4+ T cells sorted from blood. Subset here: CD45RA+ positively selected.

The chain's CDR3 is CASSPRAPGGTQYF. The CDR3 bases are TGTGCCAGCAGCCCCAGGGCCCCGGGTGGAACCCAGTACTTC. V and J are TRBV9 and TRBJ2-5, with a possible D match to TRBD1 (5 bases). The CDR3 extends over 14 amino acids. With 4 bases removed from V and 8 bases from J, the gap between germline ends came to 18 bases. Germline V gene lookup returns CDR1 SGDLS and CDR2 YYNGEE.